The 30 T cell receptor beta chains given below trace back to one sample, sequenced in a study of ipilimumab plus nivolumab after autologous stem cell transplantation. The repertoire was sequenced with immunoSEQ multiplex PCR; TCRdb's copy has only in-frame clones and lacks some. The sample includes several thousand clones, approximately 90% seen only once; the top ten take approximately 5.4%. The sample in question was PBMCs, obtained in a trial of ipilimumab plus nivolumab as post-transplant consolidation. These receptor sequences come from a female donor with multiple myeloma.

The CDR3 sequence: CASRQGWNQPQHF. The CDR3 bases are TGTGCCAGCAGACAGGGGTGGAATCAGCCCCAGCATTTT. This rearrangement joins TRBV28 to TRBJ1-5, with 7 bases aligning to TRBD1. Looked up from germline, CDR1 is MDHEN and CDR2 is SYDVKM. With 6 bases clipped from V and 4 bases from J, the junction kept 3 bases outside the gene matches. CDR3 size: 13 residues.

The rearrangement joins TRBV11-1 to TRBJ2-5; D is ambiguous. Trimming stripped 5 bases from V and 2 bases from J, with 6 bases between. This CDR3 region has 12 residues. Germline V gives CDR1 SGHAT, CDR2 FQDESV (reference sequence). Written as DNA, the CDR3 is TGTGCCAGCAGCGCGACGCAAGAGACCCAGTACTTC. Protein product: CASSATQETQYF. Looking up the rest from reference TRBV11-1 and TRBJ2-5 gives the full variable domain: EAEVAQSPRYKITEKSQAVAFWCDPISGHATLYWYRQILGQGPELLVQFQDESVVDDSQLPKDRFSAERLKGVDSTLKIQPAELGDSAMYLCASSATQETQYFGPGTRLLVL.

The rearrangement uses TRBV11-2 and TRBJ1-3; the D is unclear. Germline assignment: CDR1 SGHAT and CDR2 FQNNGV. The ends were cut back, 1 base at V and 0 bases at J, with 4 bases in the middle. The CDR3 has 14 residues. The CDR3 DNA sequence: TGTGCCAGCAGCTTAGGAGTCTCTGGAAACACCATATATTTT. This translates into CASSLGVSGNTIYF.

The J gene is TRBJ1-5, the V gene TRBV19, with D unresolved. Looked up from germline, CDR1 is LNHDA and CDR2 is SQIVND (reference sequence). CDR3 length: 13 residues. Trimming left V 3 bases short and J 4 bases short, with 7 bases between. CDR3 bases: TGTGCCAGTAGTATGGCAGTGAATCAGCCCCAGCATTTT. Its translation: CASSMAVNQPQHF.

The J gene is TRBJ2-1, the V gene TRBV27, with TRBD2 as a possible D gene (6 bases). With 6 bases removed from V and 7 bases from J, the gap between germline ends came to 16 bases. The V gene's germline CDR1 is MNHEY and CDR2 SMNVEV (reference sequence). The CDR3 spans 14 residues. CDR3 nucleotides: TGTGCCAGCAGGTCTAGCGTTCCGGGGAATGAGCAGTTCTTC. Translating gives CASRSSVPGNEQFF.

This clone showed up just a few times. The J gene is TRBJ2-7, the V gene TRBV28, with D perhaps TRBD2 (6 bases). With 8 bases removed from V and 3 bases from J, the gap between germline ends came to 17 bases. CDR1 is MDHEN, CDR2 SYDVKM, per germline. This CDR3 has 14 amino acids. DNA for the CDR3: TGTGCCAGCGGGGACGGGCGGCGGGGCTACGAGCAGTACTTC. Translated: CASGDGRRGYEQYF.

This rearrangement joins TRBV19 to TRBJ1-2; the match to TRBD1 covers 7 bases. The CDR3 covers 17 residues. The V segment lost 11 bases and the J segment 8 bases; nucleotides outside the gene matches: 26. Germline V gene sequence: CDR1 LNHDA, CDR2 SQIVND (reference sequence). The DNA of the CDR3 is TGTGCCGTCTCCCCCGGGACAGCTCAGGGTTCCATCCGCGGCTACACCTTC. This codes for CAVSPGTAQGSIRGYTF.

The chain recombines TRBV7-2 with TRBJ2-3; TRBD2 might be the D (5 bases). The V gene lost 1 base and the J gene lost 7 bases, with 15 bases spanning the gap. Germline CDR1 reads SGHTA; CDR2 reads FQGNSA. The CDR3 extends over 15 amino acids. For the CDR3, the DNA is TGTGCCAGCAGCTTAGAGTCGCTAGCTACGTATACGCAGTATTTT. Protein: CASSLESLATYTQYF.

The chain employs TRBV7-6 and TRBJ2-1; no reliable D call. The germline V gene has CDR1 SGHVS and CDR2 FNYEAQ. The CDR3 spans 14 residues. Trimming removed 0 bases at V and 8 bases at J, with 11 bases between. The CDR3 nucleotides are TGTGCCAGCAGCTTAGCGCGTGGGATCGATGAGCAGTTCTTC. It is translated as CASSLARGIDEQFF. The full variable domain, with the rest looked up from reference TRBV7-6 and TRBJ2-1, is GAGVSQSPRYKVTKRGQDVALRCDPISGHVSLYWYRQALGQGPEFLTYFNYEAQQDKSGLPNDRFSAERPEGSISTLTIQRTEQRDSAMYRCASSLARGIDEQFFGPGTRLTVL.

The rearrangement links TRBV6-5 to TRBJ1-3; no reliable D call. V was pared by 6 bases and J by 1 base, with 4 bases between. The germline CDR1 and CDR2 sequences are MNHEY and SVGAGI. CDR3 length equals 12 residues. CDR3 nucleotide sequence: TGTGCCAGCAGCCCGTCTGGAAACACCATATATTTT. Protein: CASSPSGNTIYF.

The V call is TRBV27, the J call TRBJ2-7; D possibly corresponds to TRBD2 (6 bases). CDR1 and CDR2 (germline): MNHEY, SMNVEV (reference sequence). The CDR3 is 13 residues long. Deletions cut 6 bases from V and 3 bases from J, with 12 bases between. Here the CDR3 reads CASSPTSLYEQYF. The CDR3 coding sequence is TGTGCCAGCAGCCCTACTAGCCTCTACGAGCAGTACTTC.

V and J are TRBV30 and TRBJ1-5, with 9 bases lining up with TRBD1. CDR1 and CDR2 (germline): GTSNPN, SVGIG (reference sequence). This CDR3 comprises 14 residues. Germline trimming cut 2 bases from V and 7 bases from J; bases unmatched to any gene: 6. The chain's CDR3 is CAWSFGQGYQPQHF. The CDR3 DNA sequence: TGTGCCTGGAGTTTTGGACAGGGGTACCAGCCCCAGCATTTT.

This chain's CDR3 is CATSRELGQGARDYTF. Written as DNA, the CDR3 is TGTGCCACCAGCAGAGAATTGGGACAGGGGGCGCGTGACTACACCTTC. This rearrangement joins TRBV15 to TRBJ1-2, with 12 bases fitting TRBD1. Per germline, CDR1 LNHNV and CDR2 YYDKDF (reference sequence). The V segment lost 0 bases and the J segment 10 bases; nucleotides outside the gene matches: 9. There are 16 residues in the CDR3.

The V call is TRBV4-3, the J call TRBJ2-3, with a tentative D call TRBD1 (6 bases). V gave up 1 base and J gave up 8 bases, with 7 bases separating them. CDR1 and CDR2 (germline): LGHNA, YSLEER. The CDR3 is 12 residues long. CDR3 in amino acids: CASSQGRGTQYF. Here the CDR3 DNA reads TGCGCCAGCAGCCAAGGCAGGGGTACGCAGTATTTT.

V and J are TRBV6-4 and TRBJ2-1; 8 bases match TRBD1. CDR1 is MRHNA, CDR2 SNTAGT, per germline. The CDR3 loop spans 15 amino acids. V lost 0 bases, J lost 6 bases, and 4 bases stayed unmatched. The DNA of the CDR3 is TGTGCCAGCAGTGACTCAGACGGACAGGGCAATGAGCAGTTCTTC. It encodes CASSDSDGQGNEQFF.

This sequence joins TRBV28 and TRBJ1-1; D not resolved. Germline V gene data show CDR1 as MDHEN and CDR2 as SYDVKM. Trimming stripped 5 bases from V and 0 bases from J, with 16 bases between. The CDR3 consists of 16 residues. The CDR3 reads CASSPITPFMNTEAFF. Written as DNA, the CDR3 is TGTGCCAGCAGTCCAATTACACCCTTTATGAACACTGAAGCTTTCTTT. Full variable domain (rest looked up from reference TRBV28 and TRBJ1-1): DVKVTQSSRYLVKRTGEKVFLECVQDMDHENMFWYRQDPGLGLRLIYFSYDVKMKEKGDIPEGYSVSREKKERFSLILESASTNQTSMYLCASSPITPFMNTEAFFGQGTRLTVV.

The chain couples TRBV27 to TRBJ2-7; tentative D call: TRBD1 (5 bases). Trimming pared 3 bases from V and 4 bases from J, leaving 25 bases between. This CDR3 is built from 18 residues. CDR1 is MNHEY and CDR2 is SMNVEV in the germline V gene (reference sequence). CDR3 sequence (DNA): TGTGCCAGCAGTTTTCGATTCGGTGGAGTGTCAGGGATGTACGAGCAGTACTTC. It codes for CASSFRFGGVSGMYEQYF.

This chain joins TRBV5-1 and TRBJ2-6; possibly TRBD2 for D (7 bases). Germline CDR1 reads SGHRS; CDR2 reads YFSETQ. V gave up 7 bases and J gave up 4 bases, with 12 bases separating them. The length of the CDR3 is 14 residues. The CDR3 loop reads CASRGASGANVLTF. The CDR3 DNA sequence: TGCGCCAGCCGGGGGGCGAGCGGGGCCAACGTCCTGACTTTC.

The chain joins TRBV5-4 to TRBJ1-5, with unresolved D. The CDR3 is made up of 14 amino acids. V was pared by 4 bases and J by 8 bases, with 16 bases between. The germline V gene has CDR1 SGHNT and CDR2 YYREEE (reference sequence). The CDR3 DNA sequence: TGTGCCAGCAGCCCTGGCGGCAGTTTAGAGCCCCAGCATTTT. It codes for CASSPGGSLEPQHF.

The chain recombines TRBV6-1 with TRBJ1-2, with TRBD1 identical over 8 bases. The CDR3 is 11 amino acids. After removal of 8 bases from V and 6 bases from J, the junction contained 2 bases not matched to a gene. Germline V CDR1 and CDR2: MNHNS, SASEGT. The CDR3 reads CASGQGNGYTF. DNA for the CDR3: TGTGCCAGCGGACAGGGTAATGGCTACACCTTC.

The CDR3 sequence is CASSSGQTYEQYF. For the CDR3, the DNA is TGTGCCAGCAGTTCCGGACAGACCTACGAGCAGTACTTC. The J gene is TRBJ2-7, the V gene TRBV27; D possibly corresponds to TRBD1 (6 bases). This CDR3 comprises 13 residues. The germline CDR1 and CDR2 sequences are MNHEY and SMNVEV (reference sequence). With 4 bases removed from V and 2 bases from J, the gap between germline ends came to 9 bases.

The V and J genes are TRBV5-1 and TRBJ2-7; tentatively, D is TRBD1 (8 bases). Trimming removed 2 bases from V and 3 bases from J, with 15 bases in between. There are 15 residues in the CDR3. CDR1 and CDR2 from the germline V gene are SGHRS and YFSETQ. CDR3 DNA: TGCGCCAGCAGCTTTTGGACAGGGAGGGGCTACGAGCAGTACTTC. Protein: CASSFWTGRGYEQYF.

The gene calls are TRBV28 and TRBJ1-1; D unclear. CDR1 is MDHEN and CDR2 is SYDVKM in the germline V gene. Deletions cut 4 bases from V and 0 bases from J, with 6 bases between. CDR3 length: 13 residues. CDR3: CASSSHMNTEAFF. CDR3 in DNA: TGTGCCAGCAGTTCCCATATGAACACTGAAGCTTTCTTT.

This sequence joins TRBV6-5 and TRBJ2-6; D ambiguous. V was shortened by 6 bases and J by 4 bases, with 7 bases between the two germline ends. The CDR3 is made up of 13 amino acids. Per germline, CDR1 MNHEY and CDR2 SVGAGI. CDR3 amino acids: CASRPGGANVLTF. Written as DNA, the CDR3 is TGTGCCAGCAGACCCGGGGGGGCCAACGTCCTGACTTTC.

This chain connects TRBV4-1 to TRBJ1-2; TRBD1 might be the D (5 bases). The length of the CDR3 is 15 residues. The germline V gene encodes CDR1 MGHRA and CDR2 YSYEKL. Trimming left V 0 bases short and J 8 bases short, with 16 bases between. The DNA of the CDR3 is TGCGCCAGCAGCCAAGATGGGGGAATTGGGAGCGGCTACACCTTC. Protein sequence: CASSQDGGIGSGYTF.

The rearrangement joins TRBV5-1 to TRBJ2-2; 11 nucleotides match TRBD2. Germline V gene data show CDR1 as SGHRS and CDR2 as YFSETQ. J lost 6 bases, V lost 0 bases, and 4 bases had no gene match. CDR3 length equals 16 residues. Here the CDR3 DNA reads TGCGCCAGCAGCTTGGCCCAACTAGCGGGAGCCGGGGAGCTGTTTTTT. Its protein product is CASSLAQLAGAGELFF.

V gene TRBV29-1 combines with J gene TRBJ1-1; possible D gene TRBD1, 6 bases. Germline CDR1 and CDR2: SQVTM and ANQGSEA. The V and J ends lost 6 bases and 1 base respectively, with 18 bases between them. The CDR3 is 15 amino acids. In nucleotides, the CDR3 is TGCAGCGTCGGGACAAGGTTCGCGGAGAACACTGAAGCTTTCTTT. Translation: CSVGTRFAENTEAFF. Looking up the rest from reference TRBV29-1 and TRBJ1-1 gives the full variable domain: SAVISQKPSRDICQRGTSLTIQCQVDSQVTMMFWYRQQPGQSLTLIATANQGSEATYESGFVIDKFPISRPNLTFSTLTVSNMSPEDSSIYLCSVGTRFAENTEAFFGQGTRLTVV.

The chain couples TRBV6-1 to TRBJ2-3; D is unclear. The germline CDR1 and CDR2 sequences are MNHNS and SASEGT. The CDR3 contains 15 residues. Trimming pared 10 bases from V and 3 bases from J, leaving 20 bases between. CDR3 bases: TGTGCCACTACCCTTGAATTCTCCCCAACAGATACGCAGTATTTT. Protein: CATTLEFSPTDTQYF.

J is TRBJ2-7 and V is TRBV27, with TRBD1 identical over 8 bases. This CDR3 spans 13 amino acids. Germline V gene data show CDR1 as MNHEY and CDR2 as SMNVEV (reference sequence). J gave up 3 bases and V 6 bases, and 4 bases lay outside the gene matches. The CDR3 protein is CASSPDRDYEQYF. CDR3 sequence (DNA): TGTGCCAGCAGCCCGGACAGGGACTACGAGCAGTACTTC.

The rearrangement joins TRBV7-9 to TRBJ2-3, with 9 positions matching TRBD2. There are 19 residues in the CDR3. CDR1 and CDR2 (germline): SEHNR, FQNEAQ (reference sequence). After removal of 3 bases from V and 3 bases from J, the junction contained 16 bases not matched to a gene. CDR3: CASSFSDSGSWLFTDTQYF. The CDR3 DNA reads TGTGCCAGCAGCTTTTCCGATAGCGGGAGTTGGTTATTTACAGATACGCAGTATTTT.